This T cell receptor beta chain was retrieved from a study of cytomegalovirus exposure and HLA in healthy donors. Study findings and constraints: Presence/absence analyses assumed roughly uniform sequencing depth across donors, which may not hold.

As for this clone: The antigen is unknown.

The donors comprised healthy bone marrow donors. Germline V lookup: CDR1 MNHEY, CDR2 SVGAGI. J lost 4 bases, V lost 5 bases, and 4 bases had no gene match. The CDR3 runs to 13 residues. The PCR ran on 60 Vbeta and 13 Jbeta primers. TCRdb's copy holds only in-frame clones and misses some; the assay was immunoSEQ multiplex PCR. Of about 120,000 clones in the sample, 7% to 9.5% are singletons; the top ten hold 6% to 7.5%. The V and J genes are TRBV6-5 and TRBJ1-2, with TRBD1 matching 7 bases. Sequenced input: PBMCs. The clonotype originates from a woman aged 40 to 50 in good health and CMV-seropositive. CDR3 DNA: TGTGCCAGCAGTCACGGACAGGTCTATGGCTACACCTTC. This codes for CASSHGQVYGYTF.